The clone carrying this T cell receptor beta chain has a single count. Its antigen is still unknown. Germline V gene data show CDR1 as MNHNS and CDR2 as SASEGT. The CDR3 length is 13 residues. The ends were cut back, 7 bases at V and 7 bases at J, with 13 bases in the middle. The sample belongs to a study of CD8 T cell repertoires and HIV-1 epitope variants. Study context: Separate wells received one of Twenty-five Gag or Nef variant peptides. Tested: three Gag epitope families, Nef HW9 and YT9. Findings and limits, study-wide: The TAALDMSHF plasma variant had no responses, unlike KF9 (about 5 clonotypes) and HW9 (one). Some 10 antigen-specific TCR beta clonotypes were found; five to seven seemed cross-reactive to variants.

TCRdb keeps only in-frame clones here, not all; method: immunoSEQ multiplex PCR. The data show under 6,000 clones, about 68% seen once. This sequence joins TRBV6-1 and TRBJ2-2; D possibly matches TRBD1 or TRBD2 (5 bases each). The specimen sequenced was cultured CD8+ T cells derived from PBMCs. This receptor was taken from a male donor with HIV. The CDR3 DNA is TGTGCCAGCAAGCCCGGGACCAACGGGGAGCTGTTTTTT. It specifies CASKPGTNGELFF.